A selection of T cell receptor beta chains follows, all from one sample in a study of T cells in Graves' hyperthyroidism and ophthalmopathy. MiXCR was run by TCRdb on the multiplex PCR reads, yielding one entry per CDR3 protein. In the table there are around 520,000 distinct CDR3 sequences, around 15% of which are singletons. The sample comprised blood. The source of these receptors is a young woman with Graves' hyperthyroidism. Each CDR3 is given with its conserved first and last residue. A D gene is named only where the DNA matches it firmly. Size is stated for part of the rows, as once, few or many counts, or as a class when the clone is expanded.

many	TRBD1	TRBV11-2	TRBJ1-3	TGTGCCAGCAGCTTGGGACAGGGCTATGGAAACACCATATATTTT	CASSLGQGYGNTIYF
many	TRBD1	TRBV28	TRBJ1-1	TGTGCCAGCAGTTTTCCGGGACAGGTCGATATGAACACTGAAGCTTTCTTT	CASSFPGQVDMNTEAFF
many	-	TRBV27	TRBJ2-5	TGTGCCAGCAAACAGCGTGCGTCCCTCCTACAAGAGACCCAGTACTTC	CASKQRASLLQETQYF
-	TRBD2	TRBV19	TRBJ2-3	TGTGCCAGTAGTAGGGGGCGGGAGGCCACAGATACGCAGTATTTT	CASSRGREATDTQYF
few	-	TRBV4-2	TRBJ2-3	TGTGCCAGCAGCCAAAAGCAAGACACAGATACGCAGTATTTT	CASSQKQDTDTQYF
many	-	TRBV4-2	TRBJ1-1	TGTGCCAGCAGCCAACTTGACAGGCCCACTGAAGCTTTCTTT	CASSQLDRPTEAFF
many	TRBD1	TRBV12-3/TRBV12-4	TRBJ1-1	TGTGCCAGCAGTAAAACGACAGGGGCGGACACTGAAGCTTTCTTT	CASSKTTGADTEAFF
few	TRBD1	TRBV6-1	TRBJ1-1	TGTGCCAGCAGTGACGCCCTGGGACAGGGAGACTCTGAAGCTTTCTTT	CASSDALGQGDSEAFF
-	TRBD2	TRBV19	TRBJ2-4	TGTGCCAGTAGTCCACAAGCGGGAAAGGAAAACATTCAGTACTTC	CASSPQAGKENIQYF
-	TRBD2	TRBV2	TRBJ2-2	TGTGCCAGCAGACCCCTAGCGGGAGGGGACGACACCGGGGAGCTGTTTTTT	CASRPLAGGDDTGELFF
many	-	TRBV11-2	TRBJ2-1	TGTGCCAGCAGCCCACCCCCCAATACCCCCGGGGAGCAGTTCTTC	CASSPPPNTPGEQFF
many	-	TRBV7-9	TRBJ2-7	TGTGCCAGCAGCTCCTGGACCGAAAGCTCCTACGAGCAGTACTTC	CASSSWTESSYEQYF
many	-	TRBV6-4	TRBJ1-2	TGTGCCAGCAAGCCTACCGGGACGGCGGGCTATGGCTACACCTTC	CASKPTGTAGYGYTF
many	-	TRBV3-1	TRBJ1-1	TGTGCCAGCAGCCAAGGGGGTAGTCGGACTGAAGCTTTCTTT	CASSQGGSRTEAFF
many	TRBD2	TRBV10-3	TRBJ2-7	TGTGCCATCAGTCCCGTAGCGGGAGGGCACGAGCAGTACTTC	CAISPVAGGHEQYF
many	TRBD2	TRBV20-1	TRBJ2-3	TGCAGTGCTAGAGGACCGGGACTAGGCACAGATACGCAGTATTTT	CSARGPGLGTDTQYF
once	-	TRBV7-2	TRBJ1-2	TGTGCCAGCAGCTTAGGAGAGGTTTCGGATGGCTACACCTTC	CASSLGEVSDGYTF
-	TRBD2	TRBV5-4	TRBJ2-2	TGTGCCAGCAGCGGAGGACTAGGTGGCACCGGGGAGCTGTTTTTT	CASSGGLGGTGELFF
-	-	TRBV5-1	TRBJ2-4	TGCGCCAGCAGCTTGTCGTCGGATGACACCAAAAACATTCAGTACTTC	CASSLSSDDTKNIQYF
many	TRBD2	TRBV9	TRBJ2-7	TGTGCCAGCAGCTTGGGACTAGCGGGAATTTACGAGCAGTACTTC	CASSLGLAGIYEQYF
few	-	TRBV6-1	TRBJ2-2	TGTGCCAGTTTACGGGGAGCTGGCGGGGAGCTGTTTTTT	CASLRGAGGELFF
many	-	TRBV9	TRBJ2-5	TGTGCCAGCAGCGCTGATAGTGAGGAAGGAGAGACCCAGTACTTC	CASSADSEEGETQYF
many	-	TRBV7-9	TRBJ1-2	TGTGCCAGCAGCCCTAAAGCCGGGGCTAACTATGGCTACACCTTC	CASSPKAGANYGYTF
few	TRBD1	TRBV5-1	TRBJ2-5	TGCGCCAGCAGCGGGACAGGGCCTTACCAAGAGACCCAGTACTTC	CASSGTGPYQETQYF
-	-	TRBV10-2	TRBJ2-2	TGCGCCAGCAGTGCGGCCGGGGAGCTGTTTTTT	CASSAAGELFF
-	TRBD1	TRBV27	TRBJ1-4	TGTGCCAGCAGTTCTCAGGGGGAGCCAACTAATGAAAAACTGTTTTTT	CASSSQGEPTNEKLFF
many	TRBD1	TRBV10-3	TRBJ2-7	TGTGCCATCAGTGAGTCCGGACAGGGTCTACGAATGCAGTACTTC	CAISESGQGLRMQYF
many	TRBD1	TRBV5-1	TRBJ1-2	TGCGCCAGCAGCTGGGCCTTACCGGGACAGGGATATGGCTACACCTTC	CASSWALPGQGYGYTF
many	TRBD1	TRBV2	TRBJ1-6	TGTGCCAACCAGAAGGACAGGGGTTATTCACCCCTCCACTTT	CANQKDRGYSPLHF
many	TRBD2	TRBV5-6	TRBJ2-3	TGTGCCAGCAGCTCCTTAGGACTAGCGGGGACAGATACGCAGTATTTT	CASSSLGLAGTDTQYF
few	TRBD2	TRBV7-8	TRBJ2-3	TGTGCCAGCAGCCCTTGGGGGAGGGGCACAGATACGCAGTATTTT	CASSPWGRGTDTQYF
-	-	TRBV19	TRBJ1-1	TGTGCCAGTAGCCCCGAAGGCACTGAAGCTTTCTTT	CASSPEGTEAFF
-	-	TRBV12-3/TRBV12-4	TRBJ1-2	TGTGCCAGCAGTTTATCAGGGCCCAGCGCCTATGGCTACACCTTC	CASSLSGPSAYGYTF
many	-	TRBV6-6	TRBJ1-4	TGTGCCAGCAGTTACGGAGGTGAAAAACTGTTTTTT	CASSYGGEKLFF
few	-	TRBV10-2	TRBJ2-7	TGCGCCAGCAGAAAAGGGCCCTACGAGCAGTACTTC	CASRKGPYEQYF
-	TRBD2	TRBV4-1	TRBJ2-1	TGCGCCAGCAGCCTCGGTCTAGCGGGAGTCCTCTGGGATGAGCAGTTCTTC	CASSLGLAGVLWDEQFF
many	TRBD2	TRBV27	TRBJ2-6	TGTGCCAGCAGTTTAACTAGCGGGACCGTCTCTGGGGCCAACGTCCTGACTTTC	CASSLTSGTVSGANVLTF
many	-	TRBV27	TRBJ1-5	TGTGCCAGCAGAACCGCTATTCAGCCCCAGCATTTT	CASRTAIQPQHF
many	-	TRBV24-1	TRBJ2-1	TGTGCCACCGCGGGGCTAGGTCCCCGGGGTGAGCAGTTCTTC	CATAGLGPRGEQFF
many	-	TRBV5-1	TRBJ1-1	TGCGCCAGCAGCCCACATCAGGAGAACACTGAAGCTTTCTTT	CASSPHQENTEAFF